This TCR beta chain derives from a study of CD8+ T cells in alopecia areata. Study-level background: Treatment of the treated patients consisted of oral tofacitinib, 5 to 10 mg twice daily. Whole-study results and caveats: There were many expanded lesional clones persisting in scalp and blood during tofacitinib. Mice showed TCR sharing more clearly than patients did, possibly owing to HLA. Tofacitinib significantly brought down scalp clonality and expanded CD8+ clones among top 100.

This CDR3 has 12 residues. Looked up from germline, CDR1 is KGHSH and CDR2 is LQKENI. With 3 bases removed from V and 10 bases from J, the gap between germline ends came to 12 bases. Stated treatment: oral pan-JAK inhibitor, 5-10 mg twice daily. The authors extracted RNA and reverse transcribed it into cDNA as the sequencing template. Assay: immunoSEQ multiplex PCR; the TCRdb copy retains only in-frame clones and omits some. The table lists about 270,000 clones, around three fifths of them singletons. This clone counts as medium-sized. The antigen remains undetermined. The J gene is TRBJ1-1, the V gene TRBV18; D is unresolved. The source material was CD4+ T cells sorted from blood, sampled at week 52, from a patient treated with tofacitinib. This clonotype originated in a human donor with alopecia areata. Here the CDR3 reads CASSPRHDIAFF. CDR3 bases: TGTGCCAGCTCACCCAGGCATGATATAGCTTTCTTT.